This T cell receptor beta chain was sequenced during a study of T cell repertoires in cytomegalovirus infection (dated by TCRdb to the late 2010s). Study-wide context: Donor HLA type was relevant to the analysis, as public TCR beta signatures indicated carriage of CMV infection together with the matching HLA type.

Sequencer: Illumina HiSeq 1500. The raw public reads went through TCRdb reprocessing: fastp at Q25, MiXCR clone calling, in-frame beta chains kept. For every CDR3 protein sequence, its rows merge into one entry that carries the most common genes and DNA. A total of about 240,000 distinct CDR3 sequences appear in this sample, more than 9% of them only once. Together, the top ten hold about 1.5% of the sample. This clonotype was counted between two and nine times. It has no known antigen specificity. Base quality data are lacking; no much larger clone is found one base away. Study-wide findings and limitations: In both this cohort and an independent roughly 330-donor cohort, the cumulative frequency of public TCR beta family members distinguished carriers of CMV infection plus the relevant HLA type. In the ex vivo response, HLA-C-restricted CMV-specific TCR beta clonotypes were dominant, and in two of eight donors the single most frequent clonotype came from this HLA-C-restricted group.

V is cut back by 1 base and J by 10 bases, with 14 bases in the junction unmatched. Inclusive of the bounding cysteine and phenylalanine, the CDR3 is 17 residues long. Only CDR3 DNA remains: 51 bases, in frame from the first base. CDR1 SQVTM and CDR2 ANQGSEA are derived from the germline V gene. This TCR came from a human donor in good health (CMV status not recorded). Some clones in this sample may be carry-over from other donors' samples. Sequencing was performed on PBMCs. The chain links TRBV29-1 with TRBJ2-1, and 12 bases in between align with TRBD1. At the DNA level, the sequence is TGCAGCGTTGAAGTCATAATGTGGGGACAGGGGGCTCGGGAGCAGTTCTTC. This translates into CSVEVIMWGQGAREQFF.